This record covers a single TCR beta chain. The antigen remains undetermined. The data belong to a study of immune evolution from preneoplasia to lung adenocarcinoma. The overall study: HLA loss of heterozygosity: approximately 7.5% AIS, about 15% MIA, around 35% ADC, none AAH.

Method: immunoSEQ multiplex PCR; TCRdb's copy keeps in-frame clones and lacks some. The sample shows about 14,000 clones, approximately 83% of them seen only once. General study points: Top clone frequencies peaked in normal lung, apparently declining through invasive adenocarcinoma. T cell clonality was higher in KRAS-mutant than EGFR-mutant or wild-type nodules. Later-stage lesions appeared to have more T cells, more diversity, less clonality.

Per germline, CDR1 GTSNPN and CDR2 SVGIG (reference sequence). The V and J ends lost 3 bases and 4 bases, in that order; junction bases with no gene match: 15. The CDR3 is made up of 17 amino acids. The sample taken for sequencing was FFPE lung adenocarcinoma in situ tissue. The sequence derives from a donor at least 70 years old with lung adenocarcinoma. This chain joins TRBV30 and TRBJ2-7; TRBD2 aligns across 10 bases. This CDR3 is CAWRPRLTSGILYEQYF. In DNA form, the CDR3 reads TGTGCCTGGAGGCCCCGCCTAACTAGCGGGATTTTGTACGAGCAGTACTTC.